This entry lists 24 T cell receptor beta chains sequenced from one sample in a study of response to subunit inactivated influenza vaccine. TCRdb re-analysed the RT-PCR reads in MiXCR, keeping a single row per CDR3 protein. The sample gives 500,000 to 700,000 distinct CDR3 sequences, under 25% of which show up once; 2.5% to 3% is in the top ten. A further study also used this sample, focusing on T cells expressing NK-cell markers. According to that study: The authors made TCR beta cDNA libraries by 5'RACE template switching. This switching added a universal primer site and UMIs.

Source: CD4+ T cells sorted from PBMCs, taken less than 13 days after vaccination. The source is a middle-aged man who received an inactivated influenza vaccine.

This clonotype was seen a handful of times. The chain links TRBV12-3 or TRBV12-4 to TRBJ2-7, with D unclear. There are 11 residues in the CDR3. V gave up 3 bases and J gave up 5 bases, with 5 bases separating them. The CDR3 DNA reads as TGTGCCAGCAGTTTTGTCGACGAGCAGTACTTC. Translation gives CASSFVDEQYF.

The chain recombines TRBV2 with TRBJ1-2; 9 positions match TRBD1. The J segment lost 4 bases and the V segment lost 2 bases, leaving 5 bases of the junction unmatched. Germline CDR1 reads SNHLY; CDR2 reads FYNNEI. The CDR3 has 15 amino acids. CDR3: CASSERTGAFYGYTF. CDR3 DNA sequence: TGTGCCAGCAGTGAAAGGACAGGGGCTTTCTATGGCTACACCTTC.

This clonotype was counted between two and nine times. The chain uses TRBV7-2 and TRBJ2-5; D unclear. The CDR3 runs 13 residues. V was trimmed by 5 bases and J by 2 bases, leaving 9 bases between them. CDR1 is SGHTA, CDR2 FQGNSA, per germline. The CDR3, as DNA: TGTGCCAGCAGCACCATGGCGCAAGAGACCCAGTACTTC. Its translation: CASSTMAQETQYF.

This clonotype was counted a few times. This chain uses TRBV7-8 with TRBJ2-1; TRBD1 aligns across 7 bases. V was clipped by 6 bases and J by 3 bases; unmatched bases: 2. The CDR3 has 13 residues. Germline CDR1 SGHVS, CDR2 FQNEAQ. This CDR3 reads CASRGQNYNEQFF. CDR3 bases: TGTGCCAGCAGGGGACAGAACTACAATGAGCAGTTCTTC.

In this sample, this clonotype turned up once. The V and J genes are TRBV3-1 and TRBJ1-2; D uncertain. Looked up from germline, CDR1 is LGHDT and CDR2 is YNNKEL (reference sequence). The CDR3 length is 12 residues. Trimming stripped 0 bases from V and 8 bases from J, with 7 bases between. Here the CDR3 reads CASSQDSSGYTF. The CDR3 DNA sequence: TGTGCCAGCAGCCAAGATAGCTCCGGCTACACCTTC.

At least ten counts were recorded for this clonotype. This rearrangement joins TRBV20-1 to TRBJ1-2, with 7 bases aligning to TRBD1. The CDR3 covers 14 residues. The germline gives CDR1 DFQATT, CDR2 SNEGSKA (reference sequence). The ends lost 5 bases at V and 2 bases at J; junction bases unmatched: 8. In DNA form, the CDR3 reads TGCAGTGCTCCTGACAGGGAAGGAAACTATGGCTACACCTTC. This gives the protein CSAPDREGNYGYTF.

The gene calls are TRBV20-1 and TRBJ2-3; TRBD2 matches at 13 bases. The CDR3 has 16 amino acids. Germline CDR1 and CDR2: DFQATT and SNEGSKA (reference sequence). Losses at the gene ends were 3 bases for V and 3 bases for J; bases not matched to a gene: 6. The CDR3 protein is CSASNQLAGGTDTQYF. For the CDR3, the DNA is TGCAGTGCTAGTAATCAACTAGCGGGAGGGACAGATACGCAGTATTTT.

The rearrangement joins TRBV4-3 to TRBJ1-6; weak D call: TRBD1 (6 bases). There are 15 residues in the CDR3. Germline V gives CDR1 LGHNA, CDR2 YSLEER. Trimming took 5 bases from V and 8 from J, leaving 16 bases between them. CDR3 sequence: CASSEHDRRDSPLHF. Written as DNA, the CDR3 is TGCGCCAGCAGCGAACACGACAGGAGAGATTCACCCCTCCACTTT.

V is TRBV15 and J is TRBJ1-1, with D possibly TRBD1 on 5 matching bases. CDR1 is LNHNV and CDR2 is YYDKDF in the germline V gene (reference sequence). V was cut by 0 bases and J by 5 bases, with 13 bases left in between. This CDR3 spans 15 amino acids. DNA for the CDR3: TGTGCCACCAGCAGAGATATGGTTGGGGGTACTGAAGCTTTCTTT. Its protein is CATSRDMVGGTEAFF.

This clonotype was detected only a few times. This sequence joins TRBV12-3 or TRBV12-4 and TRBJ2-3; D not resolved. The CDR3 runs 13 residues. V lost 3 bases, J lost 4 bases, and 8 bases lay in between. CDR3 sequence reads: CASSLLRPDTQYF. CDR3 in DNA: TGTGCCAGCAGTTTGCTGAGGCCAGATACGCAGTATTTT.

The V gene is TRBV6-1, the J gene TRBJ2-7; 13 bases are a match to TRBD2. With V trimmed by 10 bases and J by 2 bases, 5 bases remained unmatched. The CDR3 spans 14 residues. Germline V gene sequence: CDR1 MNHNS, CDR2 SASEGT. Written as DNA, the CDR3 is TGTGCCACCCAACTAGCGGGGGGGCCCTACGAGCAGTACTTC. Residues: CATQLAGGPYEQYF.

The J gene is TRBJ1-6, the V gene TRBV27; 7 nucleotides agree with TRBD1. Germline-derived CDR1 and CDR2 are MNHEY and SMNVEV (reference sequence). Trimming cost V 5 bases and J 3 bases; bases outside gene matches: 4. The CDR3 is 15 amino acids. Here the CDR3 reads CASSTRDSYNSPLHF. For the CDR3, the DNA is TGTGCCAGCAGTACGCGGGACAGCTATAATTCACCCCTCCACTTT.

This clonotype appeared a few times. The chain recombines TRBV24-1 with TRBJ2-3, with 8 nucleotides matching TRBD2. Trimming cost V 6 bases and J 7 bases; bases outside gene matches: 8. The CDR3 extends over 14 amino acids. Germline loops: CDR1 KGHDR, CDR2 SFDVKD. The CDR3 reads CATSNWREENTQYF. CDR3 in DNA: TGTGCCACCAGTAATTGGCGGGAGGAAAATACGCAGTATTTT.

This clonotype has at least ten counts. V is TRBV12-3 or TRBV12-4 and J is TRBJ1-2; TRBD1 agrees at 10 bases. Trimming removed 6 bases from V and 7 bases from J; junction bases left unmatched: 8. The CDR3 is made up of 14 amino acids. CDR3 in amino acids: CASRPLGQGVGYTF. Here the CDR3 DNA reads TGTGCCAGCAGACCACTCGGACAGGGGGTTGGCTACACCTTC.

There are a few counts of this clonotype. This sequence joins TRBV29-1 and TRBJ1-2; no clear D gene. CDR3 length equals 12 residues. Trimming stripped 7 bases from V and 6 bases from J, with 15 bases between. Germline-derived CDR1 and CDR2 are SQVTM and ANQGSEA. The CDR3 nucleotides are TGCAGCGGCGGGTCCCCTCAAGATGGCTACACCTTC. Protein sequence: CSGGSPQDGYTF. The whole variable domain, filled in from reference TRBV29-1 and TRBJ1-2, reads SAVISQKPSRDICQRGTSLTIQCQVDSQVTMMFWYRQQPGQSLTLIATANQGSEATYESGFVIDKFPISRPNLTFSTLTVSNMSPEDSSIYLCSGGSPQDGYTFGSGTRLTVV.

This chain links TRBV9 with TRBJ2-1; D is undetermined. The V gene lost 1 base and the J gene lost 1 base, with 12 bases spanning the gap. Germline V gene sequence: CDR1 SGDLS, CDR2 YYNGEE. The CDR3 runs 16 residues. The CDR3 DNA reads TGTGCCAGCAGCGTAAGCAGCACTCCTTCCTACAATGAGCAGTTCTTC. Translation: CASSVSSTPSYNEQFF.

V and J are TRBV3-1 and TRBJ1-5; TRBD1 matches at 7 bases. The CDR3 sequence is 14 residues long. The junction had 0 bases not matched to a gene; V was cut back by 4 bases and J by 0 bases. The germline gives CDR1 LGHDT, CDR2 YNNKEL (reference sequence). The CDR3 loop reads CASSRTGSNQPQHF. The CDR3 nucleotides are TGTGCCAGCAGCCGGACAGGTAGCAATCAGCCCCAGCATTTT.

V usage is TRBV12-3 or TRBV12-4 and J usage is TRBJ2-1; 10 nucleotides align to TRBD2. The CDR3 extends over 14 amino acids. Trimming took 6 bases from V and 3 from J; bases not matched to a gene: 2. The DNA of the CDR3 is TGTGCCAGCAGGCCTAGCGGGGGCTACAATGAGCAGTTCTTC. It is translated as CASRPSGGYNEQFF.

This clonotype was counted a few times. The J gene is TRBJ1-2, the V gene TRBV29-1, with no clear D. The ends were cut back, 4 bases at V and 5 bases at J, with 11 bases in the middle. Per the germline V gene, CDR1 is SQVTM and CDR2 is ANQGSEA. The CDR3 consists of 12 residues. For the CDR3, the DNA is TGCAGCGTTGTTGCCAACGATTATGGCTACACCTTC. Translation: CSVVANDYGYTF.

CDR3 sequence reads: CASSLPGTTEAFF. CDR3 in DNA: TGTGCCAGCAGCTTACCCGGCACCACTGAAGCTTTCTTT. The rearrangement uses TRBV3-1 and TRBJ1-1; D unclear. The CDR3 sequence is 13 residues long. Germline values: CDR1 LGHDT, CDR2 YNNKEL (reference sequence). Trimming removed 5 bases at V and 4 bases at J, with 11 bases between.

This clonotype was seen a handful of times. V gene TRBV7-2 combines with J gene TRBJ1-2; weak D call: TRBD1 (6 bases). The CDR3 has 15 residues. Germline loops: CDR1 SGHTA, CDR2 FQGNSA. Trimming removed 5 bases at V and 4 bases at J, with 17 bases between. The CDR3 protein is CASSASSGGRYGYTF. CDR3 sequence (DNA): TGTGCCAGCAGCGCCAGTTCCGGGGGCCGCTATGGCTACACCTTC.

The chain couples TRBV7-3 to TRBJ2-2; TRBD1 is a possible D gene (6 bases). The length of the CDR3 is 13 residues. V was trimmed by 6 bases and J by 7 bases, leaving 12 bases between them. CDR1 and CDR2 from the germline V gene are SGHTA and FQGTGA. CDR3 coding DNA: TGTGCCAGCAGACGGGGACATGGCGGGGAGCTGTTTTTT. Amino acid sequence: CASRRGHGGELFF.

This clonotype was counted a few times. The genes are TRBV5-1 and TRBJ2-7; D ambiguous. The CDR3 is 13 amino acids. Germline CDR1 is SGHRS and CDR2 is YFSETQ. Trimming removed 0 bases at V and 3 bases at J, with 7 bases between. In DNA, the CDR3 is TGCGCCAGCAGCTTGGACAGCTACTACGAGCAGTACTTC. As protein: CASSLDSYYEQYF.

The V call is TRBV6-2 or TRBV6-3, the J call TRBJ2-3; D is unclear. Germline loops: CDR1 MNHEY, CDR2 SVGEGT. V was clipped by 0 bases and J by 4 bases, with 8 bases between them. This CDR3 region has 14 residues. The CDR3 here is CASSYSGSSDTQYF. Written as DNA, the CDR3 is TGTGCCAGCAGTTACTCCGGGTCGTCAGATACGCAGTATTTT.